This is a list of T cell receptor beta chains from one sample in a study of T cell changes during pregnancy in multiple sclerosis. Clones were read by immunoSEQ multiplex PCR, and TCRdb kept only the in-frame ones, dropping some. The table has about 38,000 clones, around 90% seen once. This specimen consisted of CD8+ T cells from peripheral blood mononuclear cells, obtained in the third trimester of pregnancy. The receptors were gathered from a female donor with multiple sclerosis, enrolled in a pregnancy study. Both conserved end residues are part of each CDR3. The D gene is left open where the match is weak. Rows give clone size only sometimes, using once, few, many, or a class for an expanded clone.

clone_size: NA; v_call: TRBV27; d_call: NA; j_call: TRBJ2-7; cdr3_nt: TGTGCCAGCAGTTTATCGGCGGGGCTCGGCTCCTACGAGCAGTACTTC; cdr3_aa: CASSLSAGLGSYEQYF
clone_size: NA; v_call: TRBV4-3; d_call: NA; j_call: TRBJ1-2; cdr3_nt: TGCGCCAGCAGCCCTAATAGATGGGGGGAGGCTGGCTACACCTTC; cdr3_aa: CASSPNRWGEAGYTF
clone_size: NA; v_call: TRBV19; d_call: NA; j_call: TRBJ1-1; cdr3_nt: TGTGCCAGTAGTCCCGGGTTTATGAACACTGAAGCTTTCTTT; cdr3_aa: CASSPGFMNTEAFF
clone_size: few; v_call: TRBV5-6; d_call: TRBD1; j_call: TRBJ2-1; cdr3_nt: TGTGCCAGCAGAAAACCTCCGGGACAGGGTAAGGATGAGCAGTTCTTC; cdr3_aa: CASRKPPGQGKDEQFF
clone_size: NA; v_call: TRBV6-6; d_call: NA; j_call: TRBJ1-2; cdr3_nt: TGTGCCAGCAGCCATACTCTAGGCTATGGCTACACCTTC; cdr3_aa: CASSHTLGYGYTF
clone_size: NA; v_call: TRBV30; d_call: TRBD1; j_call: TRBJ2-3; cdr3_nt: TGTGCCTGGAGTGTAGAGGGGGCAGGGTTTCACACGGCAGATACGCAGTATTTT; cdr3_aa: CAWSVEGAGFHTADTQYF
clone_size: few; v_call: TRBV5-1; d_call: TRBD1; j_call: TRBJ2-3; cdr3_nt: TGCGCCAGCGGCCCTACAGGGGGAGATACGCAGTATTTT; cdr3_aa: CASGPTGGDTQYF
clone_size: NA; v_call: TRBV10-3; d_call: TRBD1; j_call: TRBJ2-7; cdr3_nt: TGTGCCATCAGTGTCGGGACAGTTTACTCCTACGAGCAGTACTTC; cdr3_aa: CAISVGTVYSYEQYF
clone_size: once; v_call: TRBV9; d_call: NA; j_call: TRBJ2-4; cdr3_nt: TGTGCCAGCAGCGTAGGGGAGGGGGGGTTAGCCAAAAACATTCAGTACTTC; cdr3_aa: CASSVGEGGLAKNIQYF
clone_size: NA; v_call: TRBV7-6; d_call: NA; j_call: TRBJ1-2; cdr3_nt: TGTGCCAGCAGCTCGATACAGGGAGGGCTCTATGGCTACACCTTC; cdr3_aa: CASSSIQGGLYGYTF
clone_size: NA; v_call: TRBV9; d_call: NA; j_call: TRBJ1-4; cdr3_nt: TGTGCCAGCGGGCAGGGGAACGGTAATGAAAAACTGTTTTTT; cdr3_aa: CASGQGNGNEKLFF
clone_size: NA; v_call: TRBV27; d_call: TRBD1; j_call: TRBJ1-6; cdr3_nt: TGTGCCAGCACCGCGACAGGGGGGAATTCACCCCTCCACTTT; cdr3_aa: CASTATGGNSPLHF
clone_size: NA; v_call: TRBV4-3; d_call: TRBD1; j_call: TRBJ2-5; cdr3_nt: TGCGCCAGCAGCCAAGATCTTACAGGGGGACGGGAGACCCAGTACTTC; cdr3_aa: CASSQDLTGGRETQYF
clone_size: NA; v_call: TRBV5-1; d_call: TRBD1; j_call: TRBJ2-7; cdr3_nt: TGCGCCAGCAGCACCAGGGGGACACCCTCCTACGAGCAGTACTTC; cdr3_aa: CASSTRGTPSYEQYF
clone_size: NA; v_call: TRBV7-6; d_call: TRBD2; j_call: TRBJ2-1; cdr3_nt: TGTGCCAGCAGCTGGCGGGGGGGCAAGGGCTTGGATGAGCAGTTCTTC; cdr3_aa: CASSWRGGKGLDEQFF
clone_size: NA; v_call: TRBV6-1; d_call: TRBD1; j_call: TRBJ2-7; cdr3_nt: TGTGCCAGCAGTGAAGGGGGTGTAGGGGGCAGGTACGAGCAGTACTTC; cdr3_aa: CASSEGGVGGRYEQYF
clone_size: NA; v_call: TRBV5-6; d_call: NA; j_call: TRBJ2-7; cdr3_nt: TGTGCCAGCGCCCCGGGGGACTCCTACGAGCAGTACTTC; cdr3_aa: CASAPGDSYEQYF
clone_size: NA; v_call: TRBV30; d_call: NA; j_call: TRBJ1-6; cdr3_nt: TGTGCCTGGAGTGTAAACCAGGGGAATAATTCACCCCTCCACTTT; cdr3_aa: CAWSVNQGNNSPLHF
clone_size: once; v_call: TRBV4-1; d_call: NA; j_call: TRBJ1-2; cdr3_nt: TGCGCCAGCAGCCAAACCATCATAGGGGCGACTGGCTACACCTTC; cdr3_aa: CASSQTIIGATGYTF
clone_size: NA; v_call: TRBV2; d_call: TRBD2; j_call: TRBJ2-3; cdr3_nt: TGTGCCAGCAGTTTGACTAGCGGGGCGGGAGATACGCAGTATTTT; cdr3_aa: CASSLTSGAGDTQYF
clone_size: NA; v_call: TRBV5-4; d_call: NA; j_call: TRBJ1-1; cdr3_nt: TGTGCCAGCAGCTTGGACAGTTCTGAAGCTTTCTTT; cdr3_aa: CASSLDSSEAFF
clone_size: NA; v_call: TRBV9; d_call: TRBD1; j_call: TRBJ2-6; cdr3_nt: TGTGCCAGCAGCGCATCCCGGGACAGGGGGTTTGTAAGCTCTGGGGCCAACGTCCTGACTTTC; cdr3_aa: CASSASRDRGFVSSGANVLTF
clone_size: NA; v_call: TRBV30; d_call: TRBD2; j_call: TRBJ2-1; cdr3_nt: TGTGCCTGGAGCGAGGTCCGGGAGGTAGGTGAGCAGTTCTTC; cdr3_aa: CAWSEVREVGEQFF
clone_size: NA; v_call: TRBV5-6; d_call: TRBD2; j_call: TRBJ2-2; cdr3_nt: TGTGCCAGCACCGTAGGTAGCGGGGTGATCGGGGAGCTGTTTTTT; cdr3_aa: CASTVGSGVIGELFF
clone_size: once; v_call: TRBV18; d_call: TRBD2; j_call: TRBJ2-1; cdr3_nt: TGTGCCAGCTCACCAGGAGAAGCGGGGGGGCTTTATGAGCAGTTCTTC; cdr3_aa: CASSPGEAGGLYEQFF
clone_size: NA; v_call: TRBV4-3; d_call: TRBD1; j_call: TRBJ1-6; cdr3_nt: TGCGCCAGCAGCCCACAGGGGCCCTATAATTCACCCCTCCACTTT; cdr3_aa: CASSPQGPYNSPLHF
clone_size: NA; v_call: TRBV7-9; d_call: TRBD2; j_call: TRBJ2-3; cdr3_nt: TGTGCCACCCGATTACTAGCGGGCGGCACAGATACGCAGTATTTT; cdr3_aa: CATRLLAGGTDTQYF
clone_size: NA; v_call: TRBV10-3; d_call: TRBD1; j_call: TRBJ1-2; cdr3_nt: TGTGCCATCAGTCCCCGGACAGGGTATGATGGCTACACCTTC; cdr3_aa: CAISPRTGYDGYTF
clone_size: NA; v_call: TRBV28; d_call: NA; j_call: TRBJ2-5; cdr3_nt: TGTGCCAGCAGTTTATACGCAGGACAAGAGACCCAGTACTTC; cdr3_aa: CASSLYAGQETQYF
clone_size: NA; v_call: TRBV5-6; d_call: TRBD1; j_call: TRBJ1-1; cdr3_nt: TGTGCCAGCAGCGTTCCTCCGGGACAGAGCTATGAAGCTTTCTTT; cdr3_aa: CASSVPPGQSYEAFF
clone_size: NA; v_call: TRBV10-3; d_call: NA; j_call: TRBJ2-2; cdr3_nt: TGTGCCATCAGTGTTGGGACACCGAACACCGGGGAGCTGTTTTTT; cdr3_aa: CAISVGTPNTGELFF
clone_size: NA; v_call: TRBV19; d_call: TRBD1; j_call: TRBJ2-7; cdr3_nt: TGTGCCAGTAGCTCATCCGGGACAGTCCCCTACGAGCAGTACTTC; cdr3_aa: CASSSSGTVPYEQYF
clone_size: NA; v_call: TRBV5-1; d_call: NA; j_call: TRBJ1-4; cdr3_nt: TGCGCCAGCAGCTTGGACAGGGCCACAACTAATGAAAAACTGTTTTTT; cdr3_aa: CASSLDRATTNEKLFF
clone_size: NA; v_call: TRBV27; d_call: TRBD2; j_call: TRBJ2-7; cdr3_nt: TGTGCCAGCAGCCATTCGGGACTAGCGAGCTACGAGCAGTACTTC; cdr3_aa: CASSHSGLASYEQYF
clone_size: NA; v_call: TRBV14; d_call: NA; j_call: TRBJ2-5; cdr3_nt: TGTGCCAGCAGCCAAGACAGGCCCTGGGAGCGAGAGACCCAGTACTTC; cdr3_aa: CASSQDRPWERETQYF
clone_size: NA; v_call: TRBV27; d_call: NA; j_call: TRBJ1-1; cdr3_nt: TGTGCCAGCAGTTTATCGTTTGGAGTCACTGAAGCTTTCTTT; cdr3_aa: CASSLSFGVTEAFF
clone_size: NA; v_call: TRBV25-1; d_call: TRBD1; j_call: TRBJ2-1; cdr3_nt: TGTGCCAGCAGCCCGGGACAGGGTGGGCCCTACAATGAGCAGTTCTTC; cdr3_aa: CASSPGQGGPYNEQFF
clone_size: NA; v_call: TRBV19; d_call: NA; j_call: TRBJ1-1; cdr3_nt: TGTGCCAGTAGTATCGATCTAGAGAACACTGAAGCTTTCTTT; cdr3_aa: CASSIDLENTEAFF
clone_size: NA; v_call: TRBV18; d_call: NA; j_call: TRBJ1-6; cdr3_nt: TGTGCCAGCTCACCTCCTCGGGGGGGAAATTCACCCCTCCACTTT; cdr3_aa: CASSPPRGGNSPLHF
clone_size: NA; v_call: TRBV4-1; d_call: NA; j_call: TRBJ1-1; cdr3_nt: TGCGCCAGCAGCCAAGGGCCGTTCAACACTGAAGCTTTCTTT; cdr3_aa: CASSQGPFNTEAFF
clone_size: NA; v_call: TRBV7-9; d_call: NA; j_call: TRBJ2-1; cdr3_nt: TGTGCCAGCAGCTTAGCTCAGGGCTCCTACAATGAGCAGTTCTTC; cdr3_aa: CASSLAQGSYNEQFF
clone_size: NA; v_call: TRBV5-4; d_call: TRBD2; j_call: TRBJ2-7; cdr3_nt: TGTGCCAGCTCTAGCGGGGGGGCTGTGTACGAGCAGTACTTC; cdr3_aa: CASSSGGAVYEQYF
clone_size: NA; v_call: TRBV28; d_call: NA; j_call: TRBJ1-3; cdr3_nt: TGTGCCAGCAGTTTGGCTCCTGAATTTGGAAACACCATATATTTT; cdr3_aa: CASSLAPEFGNTIYF
clone_size: NA; v_call: TRBV7-9; d_call: TRBD1; j_call: TRBJ1-2; cdr3_nt: TGTGCCAGCAGCCCGAGGACAGGGACTTATGCGGGCTACACCTTC; cdr3_aa: CASSPRTGTYAGYTF
clone_size: NA; v_call: TRBV7-8; d_call: NA; j_call: TRBJ1-2; cdr3_nt: TGTGCCAGCAGCGTCCGGGACTTACCTTATGGCTACACCTTC; cdr3_aa: CASSVRDLPYGYTF
clone_size: NA; v_call: TRBV9; d_call: NA; j_call: TRBJ1-2; cdr3_nt: TGTGCCAGCAGCGTAGGGGGGGTTGGCTATGGCTACACCTTC; cdr3_aa: CASSVGGVGYGYTF
clone_size: few; v_call: TRBV5-5; d_call: NA; j_call: TRBJ1-2; cdr3_nt: TGTGCCAGCAGCTTAGGAGGGCGAGGGTATGGCTACACCTTC; cdr3_aa: CASSLGGRGYGYTF
clone_size: NA; v_call: TRBV7-9; d_call: NA; j_call: TRBJ1-2; cdr3_nt: TGTGCCAGCAGCTCTGATTCGAGTCGCGATGGCTACACCTTC; cdr3_aa: CASSSDSSRDGYTF
clone_size: NA; v_call: TRBV7-9; d_call: NA; j_call: TRBJ1-4; cdr3_nt: TGTGCCAGCACCCCGGACAGTCGTGAAAAACTGTTTTTT; cdr3_aa: CASTPDSREKLFF
clone_size: NA; v_call: TRBV27; d_call: TRBD1; j_call: TRBJ1-5; cdr3_nt: TGTGCCAGCAGGCTTGGGGGACAGTTGAATCAGCCCCAGCATTTT; cdr3_aa: CASRLGGQLNQPQHF
clone_size: NA; v_call: TRBV10-3; d_call: NA; j_call: TRBJ1-2; cdr3_nt: TGTGCCATCAGTGAGTCCTGGGTCCTCGAGGACTATGGCTACACCTTC; cdr3_aa: CAISESWVLEDYGYTF
clone_size: once; v_call: TRBV6-4; d_call: NA; j_call: TRBJ1-6; cdr3_nt: TGTGCCAGCAGTTACTCGATAGGGGATAATTCACCCCTCCACTTT; cdr3_aa: CASSYSIGDNSPLHF
clone_size: NA; v_call: TRBV28; d_call: TRBD1; j_call: TRBJ1-1; cdr3_nt: TGTGCCAGCAGCGGCAGGGGGGTAACTGAAGCTTTCTTT; cdr3_aa: CASSGRGVTEAFF